This T cell receptor beta chain was profiled in a study of shared clonotypes between healthy human individuals. Study findings and constraints: Clonotypes shared by all four donors outscored non-shared clonotypes in generation probability.

V was shortened by 4 bases and J by 4 bases, with 7 bases between the two germline ends. The CDR3 sequence is 11 residues long. Germline CDR1 is SQVTM and CDR2 is ANQGSEA. The method was immunoSEQ multiplex PCR; TCRdb's version includes in-frame clones alone and lacks a portion of them. This sample yields roughly 1.5 million clones, of which 98% are seen a single time; about 0.45% belongs to the top ten. About this clone itself: Its antigen is unknown.

The chain carries TRBV29-1 and TRBJ1-2; no clear D gene. Sequencing used naive CD4+ T cells sorted from blood. Noted subset: CD45RA+ positively selected. The sequence came from a man under 40 in good health. This CDR3 reads CSVAGFYGYTF. The CDR3 bases are TGCAGCGTTGCCGGGTTCTATGGCTACACCTTC.